The rows below give T cell receptor beta chains drawn from one sample of a study of T cells in Graves' hyperthyroidism and ophthalmopathy. TCRdb reprocessed the multiplex PCR reads via MiXCR and lists one record per CDR3 protein. In the table there are around 620,000 distinct CDR3 sequences, 40% to 55% of which are singletons. Sequenced sample: peripheral blood or thyroid tissue (not recorded which). All receptors come from an adult woman with Graves' disease, either hyperthyroidism or ophthalmopathy (not recorded which). Both conserved end residues are part of each CDR3. Each record gives: D gene, J gene, V gene, clone size, CDR3 protein, CDR3 DNA. D genes are given only for firm matches. Only part of the rows carry a size: once, few, many, or a class if the clone is expanded.

D gene: -; J gene: TRBJ2-5; V gene: TRBV3-1; clone size: many; CDR3 protein: CASSQGLGETQYF; CDR3 DNA: TGTGCCAGCAGCCAAGGCCTGGGGGAGACCCAGTACTTC
D gene: -; J gene: TRBJ2-5; V gene: TRBV24-1; clone size: few; CDR3 protein: CATSDLTGDQETQYF; CDR3 DNA: TGTGCCACCAGTGATTTGACAGGAGACCAAGAGACCCAGTACTTC
D gene: -; J gene: TRBJ2-5; V gene: TRBV20-1; clone size: once; CDR3 protein: CSAGGRGETQYF; CDR3 DNA: TGCAGTGCTGGAGGCAGGGGAGAGACCCAGTACTTC
D gene: TRBD1; J gene: TRBJ1-2; V gene: TRBV29-1; clone size: -; CDR3 protein: CSVSTGGGYGYTF; CDR3 DNA: TGCAGCGTTTCAACAGGGGGAGGGTATGGCTACACCTTC
D gene: -; J gene: TRBJ1-2; V gene: TRBV19; clone size: few; CDR3 protein: CASSGPGVDNYGYTF; CDR3 DNA: TGTGCCAGTAGTGGGCCAGGAGTCGATAACTATGGCTACACCTTC
D gene: TRBD1; J gene: TRBJ1-1; V gene: TRBV20-1; clone size: many; CDR3 protein: CSARDSNPGQVEAFF; CDR3 DNA: TGCAGTGCTAGAGACTCAAACCCGGGACAGGTCGAAGCTTTCTTT
D gene: TRBD1; J gene: TRBJ2-6; V gene: TRBV11-2; clone size: -; CDR3 protein: CASPGDRAGANVLTF; CDR3 DNA: TGTGCCAGCCCGGGGGACAGGGCTGGGGCCAACGTCCTGACTTTC
D gene: TRBD1; J gene: TRBJ1-6; V gene: TRBV10-3; clone size: -; CDR3 protein: CAISDRTGPAGLHF; CDR3 DNA: TGTGCCATCAGTGACAGGACAGGTCCCGCGGGGCTCCACTTT
D gene: -; J gene: TRBJ2-7; V gene: TRBV5-6; clone size: many; CDR3 protein: CASSLVVGSSYEQYF; CDR3 DNA: TGTGCCAGCAGCTTGGTGGTCGGGAGCTCCTACGAGCAGTACTTC
D gene: TRBD1; J gene: TRBJ2-1; V gene: TRBV6-5; clone size: -; CDR3 protein: CASSYTTGSEQFF; CDR3 DNA: TGTGCCAGCAGTTACACGACAGGGAGTGAGCAGTTCTTC
D gene: TRBD2; J gene: TRBJ2-5; V gene: TRBV11-2; clone size: many; CDR3 protein: CASSRETSDQETQYF; CDR3 DNA: TGTGCCAGCAGCCGAGAGACTAGCGACCAAGAGACCCAGTACTTC
D gene: TRBD1; J gene: TRBJ1-5; V gene: TRBV24-1; clone size: -; CDR3 protein: CATSDRTGSLQMVSPQHF; CDR3 DNA: TGTGCCACCAGTGACCGGACAGGGTCCTTACAAATGGTCAGCCCCCAGCATTTT
D gene: TRBD1; J gene: TRBJ2-7; V gene: TRBV7-9; clone size: many; CDR3 protein: CACTRGQGSYEQYF; CDR3 DNA: TGTGCCTGCACTCGGGGACAGGGCTCCTACGAGCAGTACTTC
D gene: -; J gene: TRBJ1-5; V gene: TRBV20-1; clone size: -; CDR3 protein: CSAHPTGQPNQPQHF; CDR3 DNA: TGCAGTGCTCATCCTACCGGACAGCCCAATCAGCCCCAGCATTTT
D gene: -; J gene: TRBJ2-7; V gene: TRBV2; clone size: -; CDR3 protein: CASSEAAAGANEQYF; CDR3 DNA: TGTGCCAGCAGTGAAGCGGCAGCAGGGGCCAACGAGCAGTACTTC